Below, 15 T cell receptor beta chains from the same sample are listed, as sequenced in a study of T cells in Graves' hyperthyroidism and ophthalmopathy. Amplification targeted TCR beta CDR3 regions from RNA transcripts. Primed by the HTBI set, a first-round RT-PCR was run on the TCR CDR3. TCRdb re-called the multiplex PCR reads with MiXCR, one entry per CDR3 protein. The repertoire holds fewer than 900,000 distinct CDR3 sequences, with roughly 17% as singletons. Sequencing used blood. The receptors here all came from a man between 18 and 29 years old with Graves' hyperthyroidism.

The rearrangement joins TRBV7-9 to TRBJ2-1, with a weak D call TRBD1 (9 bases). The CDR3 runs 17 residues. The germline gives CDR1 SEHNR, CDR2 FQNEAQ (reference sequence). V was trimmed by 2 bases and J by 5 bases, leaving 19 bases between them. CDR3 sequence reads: CASSLSGGTGRHNEQFF. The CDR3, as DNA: TGTGCCAGCAGCTTATCGGGGGGGACAGGGCGCCACAATGAGCAGTTCTTC.

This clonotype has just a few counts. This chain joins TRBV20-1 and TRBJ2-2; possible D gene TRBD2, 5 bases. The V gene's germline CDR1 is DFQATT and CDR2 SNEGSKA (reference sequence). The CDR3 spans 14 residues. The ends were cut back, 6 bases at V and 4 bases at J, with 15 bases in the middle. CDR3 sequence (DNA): TGCAGTGCAGCCATCACTAGGACCACCGGGGAGCTGTTTTTT. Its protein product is CSAAITRTTGELFF.

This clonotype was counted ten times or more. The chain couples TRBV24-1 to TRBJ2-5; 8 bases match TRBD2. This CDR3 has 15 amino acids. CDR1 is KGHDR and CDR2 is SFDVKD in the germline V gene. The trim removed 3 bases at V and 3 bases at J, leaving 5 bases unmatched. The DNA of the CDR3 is TGTGCCACCAGTGATGGTAGTAGCGGGAAAGAGACCCAGTACTTC. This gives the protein CATSDGSSGKETQYF.

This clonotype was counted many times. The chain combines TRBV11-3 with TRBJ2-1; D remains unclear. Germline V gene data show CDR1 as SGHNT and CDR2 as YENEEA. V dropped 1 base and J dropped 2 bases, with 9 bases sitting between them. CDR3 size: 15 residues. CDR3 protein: CASSLGSSPYNEQFF. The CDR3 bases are TGTGCCAGCAGCTTAGGGAGTTCCCCCTACAATGAGCAGTTCTTC.

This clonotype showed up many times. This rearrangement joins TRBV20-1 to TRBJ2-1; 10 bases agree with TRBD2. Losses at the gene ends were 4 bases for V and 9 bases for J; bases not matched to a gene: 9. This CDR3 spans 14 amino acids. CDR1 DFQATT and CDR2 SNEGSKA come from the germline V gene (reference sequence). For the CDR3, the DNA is TGCAGTGCTACCCGGCTAGCGGGAGATGGTGAGCAGTTCTTC. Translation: CSATRLAGDGEQFF.

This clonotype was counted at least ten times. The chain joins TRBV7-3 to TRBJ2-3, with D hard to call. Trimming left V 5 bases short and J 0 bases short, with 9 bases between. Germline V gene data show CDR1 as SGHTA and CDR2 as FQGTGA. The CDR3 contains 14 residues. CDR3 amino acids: CASSPASSTDTQYF. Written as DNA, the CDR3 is TGTGCCAGCAGCCCCGCATCCAGCACAGATACGCAGTATTTT.

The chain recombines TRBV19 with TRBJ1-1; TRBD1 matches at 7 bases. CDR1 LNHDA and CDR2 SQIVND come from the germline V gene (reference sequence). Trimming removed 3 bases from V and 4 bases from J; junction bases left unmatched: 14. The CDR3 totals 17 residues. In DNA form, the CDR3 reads TGTGCCAGTAGTATTCTGCGATCATCCGGGACAGTCACTGAAGCTTTCTTT. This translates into CASSILRSSGTVTEAFF.

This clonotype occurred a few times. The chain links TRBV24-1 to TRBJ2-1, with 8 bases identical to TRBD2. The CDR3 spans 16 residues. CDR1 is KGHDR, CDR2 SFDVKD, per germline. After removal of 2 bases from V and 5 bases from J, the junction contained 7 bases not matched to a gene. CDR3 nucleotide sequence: TGTGCCACCAGTGATTATACTAGCGGTTTGAACAATGAGCAGTTCTTC. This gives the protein CATSDYTSGLNNEQFF.

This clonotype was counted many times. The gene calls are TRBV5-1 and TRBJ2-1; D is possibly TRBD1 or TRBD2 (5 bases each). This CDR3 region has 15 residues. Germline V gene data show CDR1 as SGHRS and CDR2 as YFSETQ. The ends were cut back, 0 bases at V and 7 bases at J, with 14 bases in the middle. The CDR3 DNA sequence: TGCGCCAGCAGCTTGGGTGGGACGGTAGCGAATGAGCAGTTCTTC. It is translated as CASSLGGTVANEQFF.

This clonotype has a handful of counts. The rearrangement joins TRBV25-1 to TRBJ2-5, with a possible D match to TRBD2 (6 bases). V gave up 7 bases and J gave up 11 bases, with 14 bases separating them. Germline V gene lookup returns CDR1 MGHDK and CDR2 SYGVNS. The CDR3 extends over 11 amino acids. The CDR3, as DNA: TGTGCCAGCACTGCGGGGCTTTATCAGTACTTC. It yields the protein CASTAGLYQYF.

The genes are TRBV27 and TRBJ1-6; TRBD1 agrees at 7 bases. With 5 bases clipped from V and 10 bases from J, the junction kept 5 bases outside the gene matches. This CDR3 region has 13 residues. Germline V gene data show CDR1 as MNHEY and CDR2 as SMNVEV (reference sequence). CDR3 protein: CASSATGKSPLHF. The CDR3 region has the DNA TGTGCCAGCAGTGCGACAGGGAAGTCACCCCTCCACTTT.

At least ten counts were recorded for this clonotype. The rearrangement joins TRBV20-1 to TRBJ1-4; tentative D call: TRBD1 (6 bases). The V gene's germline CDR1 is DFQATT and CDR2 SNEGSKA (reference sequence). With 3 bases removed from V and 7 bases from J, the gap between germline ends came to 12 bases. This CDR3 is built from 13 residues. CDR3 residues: CSARSRGGEKLFF. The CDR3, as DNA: TGCAGTGCTAGGAGCAGGGGTGGTGAAAAACTGTTTTTT.

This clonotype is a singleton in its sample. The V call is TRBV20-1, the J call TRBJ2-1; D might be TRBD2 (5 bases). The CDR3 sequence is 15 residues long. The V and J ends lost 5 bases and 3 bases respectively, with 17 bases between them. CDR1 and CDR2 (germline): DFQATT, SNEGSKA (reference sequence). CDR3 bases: TGCAGTGCTTCCCCAGTTAGCGCCTTCTACAATGAGCAGTTCTTC. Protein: CSASPVSAFYNEQFF.

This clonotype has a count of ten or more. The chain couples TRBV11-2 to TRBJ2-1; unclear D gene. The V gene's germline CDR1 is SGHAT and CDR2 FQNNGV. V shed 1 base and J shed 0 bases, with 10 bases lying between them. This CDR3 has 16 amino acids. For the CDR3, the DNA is TGTGCCAGCAGCTTAGTAGGACGAAACTCCTACAATGAGCAGTTCTTC. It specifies CASSLVGRNSYNEQFF.

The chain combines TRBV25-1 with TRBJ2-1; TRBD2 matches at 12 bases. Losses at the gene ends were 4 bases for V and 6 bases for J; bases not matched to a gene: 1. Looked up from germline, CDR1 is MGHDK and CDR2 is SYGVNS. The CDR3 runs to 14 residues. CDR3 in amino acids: CASSASGRANEQFF. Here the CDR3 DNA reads TGTGCCAGCAGTGCTAGCGGGAGGGCCAATGAGCAGTTCTTC.